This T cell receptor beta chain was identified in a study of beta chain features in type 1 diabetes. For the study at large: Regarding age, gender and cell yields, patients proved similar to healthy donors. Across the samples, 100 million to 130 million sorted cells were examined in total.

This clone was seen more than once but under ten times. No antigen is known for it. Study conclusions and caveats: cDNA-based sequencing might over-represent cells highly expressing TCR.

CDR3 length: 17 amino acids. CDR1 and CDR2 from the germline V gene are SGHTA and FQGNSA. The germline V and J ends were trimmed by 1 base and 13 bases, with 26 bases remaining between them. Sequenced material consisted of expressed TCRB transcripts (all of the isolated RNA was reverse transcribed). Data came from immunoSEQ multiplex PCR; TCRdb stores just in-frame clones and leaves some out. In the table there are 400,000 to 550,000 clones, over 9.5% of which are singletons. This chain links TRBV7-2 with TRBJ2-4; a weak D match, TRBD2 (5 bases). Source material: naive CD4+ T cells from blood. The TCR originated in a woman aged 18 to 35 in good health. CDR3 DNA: TGTGCCAGCAGCTTAGGACCCGCCAGGACCGCCTTCACGGGGCAGTACTTC. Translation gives CASSLGPARTAFTGQYF.